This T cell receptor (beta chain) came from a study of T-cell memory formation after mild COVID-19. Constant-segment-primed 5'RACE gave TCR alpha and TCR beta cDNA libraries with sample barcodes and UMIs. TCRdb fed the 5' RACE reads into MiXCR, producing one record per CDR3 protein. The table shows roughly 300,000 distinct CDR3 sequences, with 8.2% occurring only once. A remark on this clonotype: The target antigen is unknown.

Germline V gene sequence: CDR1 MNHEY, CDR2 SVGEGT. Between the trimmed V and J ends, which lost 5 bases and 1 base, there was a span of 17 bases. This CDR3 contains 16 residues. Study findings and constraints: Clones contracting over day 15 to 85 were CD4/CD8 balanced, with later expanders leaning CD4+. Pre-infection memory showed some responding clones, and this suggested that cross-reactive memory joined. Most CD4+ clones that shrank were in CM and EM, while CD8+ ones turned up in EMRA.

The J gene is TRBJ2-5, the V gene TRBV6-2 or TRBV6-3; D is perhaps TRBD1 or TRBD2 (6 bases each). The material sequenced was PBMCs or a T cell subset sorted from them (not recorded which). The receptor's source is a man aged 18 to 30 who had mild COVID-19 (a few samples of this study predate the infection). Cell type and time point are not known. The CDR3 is CASSVPSRGPQETQYF. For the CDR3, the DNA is TGTGCCAGCAGTGTCCCGTCTCGGGGGCCCCAAGAGACCCAGTACTTC.